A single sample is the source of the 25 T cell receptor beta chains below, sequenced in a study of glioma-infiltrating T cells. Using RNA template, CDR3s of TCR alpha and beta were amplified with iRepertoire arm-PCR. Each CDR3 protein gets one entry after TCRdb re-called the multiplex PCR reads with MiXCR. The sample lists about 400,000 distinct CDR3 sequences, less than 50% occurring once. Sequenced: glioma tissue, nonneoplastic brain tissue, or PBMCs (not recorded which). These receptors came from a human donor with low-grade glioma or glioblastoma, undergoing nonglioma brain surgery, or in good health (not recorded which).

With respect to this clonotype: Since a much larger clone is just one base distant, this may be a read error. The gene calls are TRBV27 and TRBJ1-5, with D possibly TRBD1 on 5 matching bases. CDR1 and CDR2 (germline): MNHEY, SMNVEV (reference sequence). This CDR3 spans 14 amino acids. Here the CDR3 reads CAISPVGGNQPQHF. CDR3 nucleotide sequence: TGTGCCATCAGTCCCGTAGGGGGCAATCAGCCCCAGCATTTT.

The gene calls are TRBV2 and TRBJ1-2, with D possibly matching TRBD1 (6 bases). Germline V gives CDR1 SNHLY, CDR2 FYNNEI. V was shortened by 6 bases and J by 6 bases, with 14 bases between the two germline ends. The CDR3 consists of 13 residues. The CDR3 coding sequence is TGTGCCAGCAGGAGGGAAACAGGGAATGGCTACACCTTC. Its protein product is CASRRETGNGYTF.

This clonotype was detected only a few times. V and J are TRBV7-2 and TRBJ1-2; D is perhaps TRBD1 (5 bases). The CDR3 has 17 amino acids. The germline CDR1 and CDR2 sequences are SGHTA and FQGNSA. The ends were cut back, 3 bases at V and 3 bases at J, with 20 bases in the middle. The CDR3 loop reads CASSFTMGGGFDYGYTF. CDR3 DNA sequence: TGTGCCAGCAGCTTCACTATGGGCGGGGGATTTGACTATGGCTACACCTTC. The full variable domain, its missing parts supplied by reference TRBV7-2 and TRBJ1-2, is GAGVSQSPSNKVTEKGKDVELRCDPISGHTALYWYRQSLGQGLEFLIYFQGNSAPDKSGLPSDRFSAERTGGSVSTLTIQRTQQEDSAVYLCASSFTMGGGFDYGYTFGSGTRLTVV.

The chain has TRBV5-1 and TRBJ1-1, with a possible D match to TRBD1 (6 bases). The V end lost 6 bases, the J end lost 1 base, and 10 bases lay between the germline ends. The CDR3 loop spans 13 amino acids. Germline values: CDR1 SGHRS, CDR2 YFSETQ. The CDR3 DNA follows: TGCGCCAGCACCACGGACAGGAACACTGAAGCTTTCTTT. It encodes CASTTDRNTEAFF.

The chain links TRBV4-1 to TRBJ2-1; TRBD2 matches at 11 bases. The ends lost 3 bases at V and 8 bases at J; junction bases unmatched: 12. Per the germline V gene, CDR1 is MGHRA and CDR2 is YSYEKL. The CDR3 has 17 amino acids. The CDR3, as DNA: TGCGCCAGCAGCCAGGGAAAGACTAGCGGGATCCGGGATGAGCAGTTCTTC. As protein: CASSQGKTSGIRDEQFF.

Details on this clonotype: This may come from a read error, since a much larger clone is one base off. The DNA of the CDR3 is TGTGACAGCAGTTTACAGCAAGAGACCCAGTACTTC. Translating it yields CDSSLQQETQYF. The chain recombines TRBV28 with TRBJ2-5; D unclear. The CDR3 contains 12 residues. CDR1 MDHEN and CDR2 SYDVKM come from the germline V gene. Full variable domain (missing parts from reference TRBV28 and TRBJ2-5): DVKVTQSSRYLVKRTGEKVFLECVQDMDHENMFWYRQDPGLGLRLIYFSYDVKMKEKGDIPEGYSVSREKKERFSLILESASTNQTSMYLCDSSLQQETQYFGPGTRLLVL.

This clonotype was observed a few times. The CDR3 sequence: CSARVGTEYGYTF. The CDR3 coding sequence is TGCAGTGCTAGAGTCGGGACAGAATATGGCTACACCTTC. V and J are TRBV20-1 and TRBJ1-2; 7 nucleotides line up with TRBD1. V gave up 1 base and J gave up 5 bases; unmatched junction bases: 4. The length of the CDR3 is 13 residues. Germline CDR1 reads DFQATT; CDR2 reads SNEGSKA (reference sequence).

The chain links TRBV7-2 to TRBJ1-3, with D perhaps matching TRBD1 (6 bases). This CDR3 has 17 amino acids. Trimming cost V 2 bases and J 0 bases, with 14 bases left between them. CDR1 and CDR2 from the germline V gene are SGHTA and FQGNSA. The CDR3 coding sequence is TGTGCCAGCAGCTTACTGGCAGGGGCAACCTCTGGAAACACCATATATTTT. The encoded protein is CASSLLAGATSGNTIYF.

As DNA, the CDR3 is TGCGCCAGCAGCCATGATAACAGGCGTTACGAGCAGTACTTC. As protein: CASSHDNRRYEQYF. J is TRBJ2-7 and V is TRBV4-1; a possible D gene is TRBD1 (5 bases). Germline loops: CDR1 MGHRA, CDR2 YSYEKL. The CDR3 runs to 14 residues. Trimming shortened V by 3 bases and J by 4 bases, and 13 bases separated the two germline ends.

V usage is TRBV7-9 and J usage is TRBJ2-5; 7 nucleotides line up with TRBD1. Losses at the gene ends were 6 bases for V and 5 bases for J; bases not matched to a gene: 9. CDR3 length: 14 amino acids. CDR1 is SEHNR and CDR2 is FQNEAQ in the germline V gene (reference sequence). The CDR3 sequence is CASRPGQPVETQYF. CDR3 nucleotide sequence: TGTGCCAGCAGACCGGGACAGCCAGTGGAGACCCAGTACTTC. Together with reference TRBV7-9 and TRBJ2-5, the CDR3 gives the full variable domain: DTGVSQNPRHKITKRGQNVTFRCDPISEHNRLYWYRQTLGQGPEFLTYFQNEAQLEKSRLLSDRFSAERPKGSFSTLEIQRTEQGDSAMYLCASRPGQPVETQYFGPGTRLLVL.

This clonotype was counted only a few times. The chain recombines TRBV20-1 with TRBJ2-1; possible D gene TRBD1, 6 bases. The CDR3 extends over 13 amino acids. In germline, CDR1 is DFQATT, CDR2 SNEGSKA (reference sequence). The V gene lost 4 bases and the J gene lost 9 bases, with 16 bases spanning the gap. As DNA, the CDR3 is TGCAGTGCTAAAAGAACCCGAGGGGGTGAGCAGTTCTTC. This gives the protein CSAKRTRGGEQFF.

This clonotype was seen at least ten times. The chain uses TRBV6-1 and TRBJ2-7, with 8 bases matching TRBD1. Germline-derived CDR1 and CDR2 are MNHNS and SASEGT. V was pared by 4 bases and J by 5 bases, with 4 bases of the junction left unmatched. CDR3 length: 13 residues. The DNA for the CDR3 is TGTGCCAGCAGTGCAGGGGGCCTGGACGAGCAGTACTTC. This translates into CASSAGGLDEQYF.

CDR3 in amino acids: CASRRTANYGYTF. CDR3 coding DNA: TGTGCCAGCAGGAGGACGGCTAACTATGGCTACACCTTC. The rearrangement links TRBV12-3 or TRBV12-4 to TRBJ1-2; D is unresolved. V gave up 6 bases and J gave up 0 bases, with 8 bases separating them. The CDR3 extends over 13 amino acids.

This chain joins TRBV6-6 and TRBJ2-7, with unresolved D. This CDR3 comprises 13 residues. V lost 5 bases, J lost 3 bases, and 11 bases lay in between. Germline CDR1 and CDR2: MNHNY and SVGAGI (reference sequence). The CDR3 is CASSASPFYEQYF. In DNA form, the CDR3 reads TGTGCCAGCAGTGCCTCCCCGTTCTACGAGCAGTACTTC.

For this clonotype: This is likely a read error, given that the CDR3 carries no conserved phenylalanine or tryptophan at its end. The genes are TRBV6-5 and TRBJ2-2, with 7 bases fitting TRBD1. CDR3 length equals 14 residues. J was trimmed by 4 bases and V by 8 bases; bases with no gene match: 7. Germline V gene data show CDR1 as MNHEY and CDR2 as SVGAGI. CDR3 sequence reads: CASPGQAGTGELFS. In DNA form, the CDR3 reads TGTGCCAGCCCCGGACAGGCGGGCACCGGGGAGCTGTTTTCT.

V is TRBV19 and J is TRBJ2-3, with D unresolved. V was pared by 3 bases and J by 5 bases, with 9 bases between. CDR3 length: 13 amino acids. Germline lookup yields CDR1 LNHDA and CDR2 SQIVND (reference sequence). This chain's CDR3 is CASSIAGEDTQYF. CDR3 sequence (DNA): TGTGCCAGTAGTATTGCTGGTGAAGATACGCAGTATTTT.

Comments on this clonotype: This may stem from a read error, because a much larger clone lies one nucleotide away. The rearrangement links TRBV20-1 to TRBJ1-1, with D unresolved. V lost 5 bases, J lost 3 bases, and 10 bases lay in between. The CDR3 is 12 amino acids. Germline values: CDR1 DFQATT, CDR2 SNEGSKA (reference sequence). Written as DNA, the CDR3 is TGCAGTGCTTGCGACGCGTACACTGAAGCTTTCTTT. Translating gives CSACDAYTEAFF.

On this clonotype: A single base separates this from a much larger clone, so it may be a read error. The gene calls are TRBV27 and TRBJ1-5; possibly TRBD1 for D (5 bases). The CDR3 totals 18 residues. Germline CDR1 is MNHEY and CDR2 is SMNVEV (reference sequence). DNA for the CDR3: TGTGCCAGCAGTTTATCGTATAGGGGTATGGTCGGGAATCAGCCCAAGCATTTT. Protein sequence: CASSLSYRGMVGNQPKHF.

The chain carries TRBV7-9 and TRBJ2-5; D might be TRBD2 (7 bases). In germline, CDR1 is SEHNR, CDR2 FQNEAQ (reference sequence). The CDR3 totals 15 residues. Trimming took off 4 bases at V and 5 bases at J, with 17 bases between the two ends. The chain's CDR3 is CASSSSGGGRETQYF. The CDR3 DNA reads TGTGCCAGCAGCTCCTCGGGGGGCGGGCGGGAGACCCAGTACTTC.

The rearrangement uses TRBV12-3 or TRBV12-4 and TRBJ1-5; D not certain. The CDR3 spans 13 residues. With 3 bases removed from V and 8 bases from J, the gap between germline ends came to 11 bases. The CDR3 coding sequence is TGTGCCAGCAGTTTTGCGTGGCTTGAGCCCCAGCATTTT. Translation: CASSFAWLEPQHF.

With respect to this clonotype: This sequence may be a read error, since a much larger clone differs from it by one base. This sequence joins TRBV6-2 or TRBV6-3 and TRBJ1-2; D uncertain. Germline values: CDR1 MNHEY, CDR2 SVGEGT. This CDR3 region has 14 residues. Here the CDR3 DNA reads TGTGCCAGCAGTCAAGTCCGTTCCCCTAATGGCTGCACCTTC. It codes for CASSQVRSPNGCTF.

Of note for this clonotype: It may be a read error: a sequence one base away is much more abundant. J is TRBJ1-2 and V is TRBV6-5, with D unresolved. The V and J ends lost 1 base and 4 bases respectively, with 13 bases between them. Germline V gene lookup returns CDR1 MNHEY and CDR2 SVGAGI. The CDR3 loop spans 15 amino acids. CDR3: CASSYWVQSGYGYTF. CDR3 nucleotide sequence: TGTGCCAGCAGTTACTGGGTGCAGTCGGGCTATGGCTACACCTTC.

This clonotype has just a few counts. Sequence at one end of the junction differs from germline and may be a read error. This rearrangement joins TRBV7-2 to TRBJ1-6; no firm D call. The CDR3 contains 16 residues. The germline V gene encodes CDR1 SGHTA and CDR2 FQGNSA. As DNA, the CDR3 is TGTGCCAGCAGCTTAGTCGTGAGCTCCTATAATTCACCCCCCCACTTT. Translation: CASSLVVSSYNSPPHF.

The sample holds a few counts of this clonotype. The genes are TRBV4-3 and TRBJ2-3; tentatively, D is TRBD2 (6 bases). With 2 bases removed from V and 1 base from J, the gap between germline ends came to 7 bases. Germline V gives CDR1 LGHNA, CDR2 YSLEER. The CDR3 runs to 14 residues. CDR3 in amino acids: CASSQRERTDTQYF. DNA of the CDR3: TGCGCCAGCAGCCAACGGGAGCGCACAGATACGCAGTATTTT.

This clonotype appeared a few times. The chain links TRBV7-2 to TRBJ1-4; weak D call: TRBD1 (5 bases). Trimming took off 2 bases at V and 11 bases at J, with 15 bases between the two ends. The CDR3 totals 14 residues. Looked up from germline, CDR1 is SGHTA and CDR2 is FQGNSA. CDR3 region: CASSLRQGPGKLFF. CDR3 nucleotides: TGTGCCAGCAGCTTAAGGCAGGGCCCGGGGAAACTGTTTTTT. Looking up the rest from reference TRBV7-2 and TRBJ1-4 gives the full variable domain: GAGVSQSPSNKVTEKGKDVELRCDPISGHTALYWYRQSLGQGLEFLIYFQGNSAPDKSGLPSDRFSAERTGGSVSTLTIQRTQQEDSAVYLCASSLRQGPGKLFFGSGTQLSVL.